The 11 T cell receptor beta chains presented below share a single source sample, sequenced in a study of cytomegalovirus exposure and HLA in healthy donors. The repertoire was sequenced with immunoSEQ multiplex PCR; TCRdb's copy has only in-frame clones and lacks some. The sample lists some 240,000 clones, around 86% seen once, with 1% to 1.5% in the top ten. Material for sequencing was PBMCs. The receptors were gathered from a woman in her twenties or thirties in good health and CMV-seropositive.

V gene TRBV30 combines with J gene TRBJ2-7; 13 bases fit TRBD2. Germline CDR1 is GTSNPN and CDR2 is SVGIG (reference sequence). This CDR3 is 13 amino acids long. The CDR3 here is CGTGTSGTYEQYF. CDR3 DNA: TGTGGAACCGGGACTAGCGGGACTTACGAGCAGTACTTC.

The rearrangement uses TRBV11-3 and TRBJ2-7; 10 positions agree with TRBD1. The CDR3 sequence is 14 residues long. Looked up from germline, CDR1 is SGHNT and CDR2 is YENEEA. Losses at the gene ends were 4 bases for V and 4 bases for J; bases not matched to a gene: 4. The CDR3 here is CASSSRDRGYEQYF. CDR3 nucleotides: TGTGCCAGCAGCTCCCGGGACAGGGGTTACGAGCAGTACTTC. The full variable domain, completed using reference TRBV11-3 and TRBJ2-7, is EAGVVQSPRYKIIEKKQPVAFWCNPISGHNTLYWYLQNLGQGPELLIRYENEEAVDDSQLPKDRFSAERLKGVDSTLKIQPAELGDSAVYLCASSSRDRGYEQYFGPGTRLTVT.

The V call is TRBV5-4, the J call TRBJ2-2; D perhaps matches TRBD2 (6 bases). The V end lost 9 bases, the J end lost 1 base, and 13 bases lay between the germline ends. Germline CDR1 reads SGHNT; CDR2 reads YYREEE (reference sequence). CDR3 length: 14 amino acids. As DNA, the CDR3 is TGTGCCACCACCCTGGGACTGAACACCGGGGAGCTGTTTTTT. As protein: CATTLGLNTGELFF.

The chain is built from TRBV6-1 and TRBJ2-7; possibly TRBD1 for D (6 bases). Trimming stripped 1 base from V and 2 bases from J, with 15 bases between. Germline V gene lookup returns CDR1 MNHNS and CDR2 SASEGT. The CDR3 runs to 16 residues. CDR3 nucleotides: TGTGCCAGCAGTGAAGTGGGGGCAGGTACCCCCTACGAGCAGTACTTC. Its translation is CASSEVGAGTPYEQYF.

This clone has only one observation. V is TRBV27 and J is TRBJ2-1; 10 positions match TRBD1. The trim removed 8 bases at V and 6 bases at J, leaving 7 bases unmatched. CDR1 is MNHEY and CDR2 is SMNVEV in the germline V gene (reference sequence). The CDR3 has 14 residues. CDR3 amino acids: CASGPDRGVNEQFF. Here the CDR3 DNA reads TGTGCCAGCGGACCGGACAGGGGGGTCAATGAGCAGTTCTTC.

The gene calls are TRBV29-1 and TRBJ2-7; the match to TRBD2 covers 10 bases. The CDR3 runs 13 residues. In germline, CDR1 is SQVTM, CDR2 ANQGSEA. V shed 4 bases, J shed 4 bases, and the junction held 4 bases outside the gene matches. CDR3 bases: TGCAGCGTTGGAGCGGGAGGGGTATACGAGCAGTACTTC. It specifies CSVGAGGVYEQYF.

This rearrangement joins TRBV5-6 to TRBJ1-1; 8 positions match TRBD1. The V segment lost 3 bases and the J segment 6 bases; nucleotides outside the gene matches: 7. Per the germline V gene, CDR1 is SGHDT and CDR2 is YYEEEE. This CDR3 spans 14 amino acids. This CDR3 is CASSSTGAWAEAFF. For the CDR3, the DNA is TGTGCCAGCAGCTCGACAGGGGCGTGGGCTGAAGCTTTCTTT.

The CDR3 here is CASSWQPRELFF. The CDR3 DNA is TGTGCCAGCAGCTGGCAACCCCGGGAGCTGTTTTTT. The chain links TRBV7-9 to TRBJ2-2; no definite D call. The CDR3 loop spans 12 amino acids. Germline-derived CDR1 and CDR2 are SEHNR and FQNEAQ (reference sequence). The V end lost 4 bases, the J end lost 9 bases, and 9 bases lay between the germline ends.

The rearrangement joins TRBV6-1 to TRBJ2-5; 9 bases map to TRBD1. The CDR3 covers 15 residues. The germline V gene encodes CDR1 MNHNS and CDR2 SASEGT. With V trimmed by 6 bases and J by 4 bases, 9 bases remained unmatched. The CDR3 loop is CASRGPHRGRETQYF. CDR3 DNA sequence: TGTGCCAGCAGGGGGCCCCACAGGGGGCGAGAGACCCAGTACTTC.

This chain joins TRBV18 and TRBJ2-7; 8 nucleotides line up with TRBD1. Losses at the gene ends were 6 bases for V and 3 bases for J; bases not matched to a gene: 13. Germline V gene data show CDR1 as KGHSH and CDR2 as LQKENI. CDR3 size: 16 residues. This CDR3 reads CASSQNRDRSNYEQYF. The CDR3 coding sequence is TGTGCCAGCTCCCAAAACCGGGACAGGTCGAACTACGAGCAGTACTTC.

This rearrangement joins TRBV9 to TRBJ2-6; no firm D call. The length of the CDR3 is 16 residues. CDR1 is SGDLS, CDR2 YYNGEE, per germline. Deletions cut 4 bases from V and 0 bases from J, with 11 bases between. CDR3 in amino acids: CASSPNHSSGANVLTF. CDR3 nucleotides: TGTGCCAGCAGCCCAAACCATAGCTCTGGGGCCAACGTCCTGACTTTC.